These 18 T cell receptor beta chains were all obtained from the same sample, sequenced in a study of identical twins (dated by TCRdb to 2016 to 2018). Libraries were made using 5' RACE. The listed sequencing device is Illumina HiSeq 2000. Through fastp at Q25 and MiXCR, TCRdb rebuilt clones from the public reads, retaining in-frame beta chains. Here each entry gathers all rows of one CDR3 protein and keeps the most common genes and DNA. The sample profile shows about 240,000 distinct CDR3 sequences; about 10% of them were found once. The ten largest clones add up to approximately 9.1% of the sample. Sequenced: memory T cells sorted from blood. The cell subset or site label, as the study defines it: CD45RO+ enriched T cells. The receptors were gathered from a man between 50 and 59 years old in good health.

This clonotype was seen more than once but under ten times. The chain uses TRBV29-1 and TRBJ2-1, with D perhaps matching TRBD2 (6 bases). The V gene lost 7 bases and the J gene lost 4 bases, with 14 bases spanning the gap. CDR1 and CDR2 (germline): SQVTM, ANQGSEA. CDR3 length equals 13 residues. The CDR3 bases are TGCAGCGCCGGGGAGGTGCGGTACAATGAGCAGTTCTTC. Translated: CSAGEVRYNEQFF.

This clonotype came up many times. Germline is not matched at one junction end, which may reflect a read error. This sequence joins TRBV20-1 and TRBJ2-3, with 10 nucleotides matching TRBD2. The V gene's germline CDR1 is DFQATT and CDR2 SNEGSKA (reference sequence). CDR3 length: 15 amino acids. CDR3: CSASEPSGSIDTQYF. In nucleotides, the CDR3 is TGCAGTGCTAGTGAGCCTAGCGGGAGCATAGATACGCAGTATTTT.

This clonotype appeared many times. The J gene is TRBJ1-5, the V gene TRBV7-8; D unclear. Trimming took off 4 bases at V and 1 base at J, with 8 bases between the two ends. The germline CDR1 and CDR2 sequences are SGHVS and FQNEAQ. The length of the CDR3 is 14 residues. The CDR3 nucleotides are TGTGCCAGCAGCTCGGTCAGAAGCAATCAGCCCCAGCATTTT. The encoded protein is CASSSVRSNQPQHF.

The V gene is TRBV20-1, the J gene TRBJ2-7; 13 bases map to TRBD2. CDR1 and CDR2 from the germline V gene are DFQATT and SNEGSKA (reference sequence). The length of the CDR3 is 15 residues. J gave up 2 bases and V 5 bases, and 6 bases lay outside the gene matches. CDR3 sequence (DNA): TGCAGTGCTCAAGCCGGGACTAGCGGGGCCTACGAGCAGTACTTC. Its translation: CSAQAGTSGAYEQYF.

This clonotype was recorded many times. Sequence at one end of the junction differs from germline and may be a read error. The rearrangement links TRBV3-1 to TRBJ2-7; either TRBD1 or TRBD2 may fit D (5 bases each). In germline, CDR1 is LGHDT, CDR2 YNNKEL (reference sequence). The CDR3 runs to 14 residues. The chain's CDR3 is CASSARDGFYEQYF. The CDR3 DNA sequence: TGTGCAAGCAGCGCCCGGGACGGCTTTTACGAGCAGTACTTC.

This clonotype was detected only a few times. The J gene is TRBJ2-3, the V gene TRBV24-1, with D uncertain. Germline V gives CDR1 KGHDR, CDR2 SFDVKD. Between the trimmed V and J ends, which lost 4 bases and 5 bases, there was a span of 6 bases. The CDR3 totals 12 residues. CDR3 in DNA: TGTGCCACCAGTGAGCAGCTAGATACGCAGTATTTT. Amino acid sequence: CATSEQLDTQYF.

This clonotype was seen at least ten times. The chain couples TRBV7-2 to TRBJ2-7; 9 nucleotides agree with TRBD1. Germline V gives CDR1 SGHTA, CDR2 FQGNSA. The CDR3 has 15 amino acids. The ends lost 6 bases at V and 2 bases at J; junction bases unmatched: 8. CDR3 nucleotides: TGTGCCAGCAGTCTCACGGACAGGGGAACCTACGAGCAGTACTTC. This translates into CASSLTDRGTYEQYF.

CDR3 residues: CASSETELNPWEKLFF. The CDR3 nucleotides read TGTGCCAGCAGCGAAACAGAACTAAACCCGTGGGAAAAACTGTTTTTT. The chain uses TRBV9 and TRBJ1-4, with D unresolved. There are 16 residues in the CDR3. CDR1 is SGDLS, CDR2 YYNGEE, per germline. V lost 3 bases to trimming and J lost 8 bases, with 20 bases between them.

In its sample, this clonotype was seen a few times. CDR3 sequence reads: CASSLDGLAVNEQFF. In DNA form, the CDR3 reads TGTGCCAGCAGCTTAGATGGACTAGCGGTAAATGAGCAGTTCTTC. The chain joins TRBV7-2 to TRBJ2-1, with TRBD2 identical over 10 bases. Germline V CDR1 and CDR2: SGHTA, FQGNSA. This CDR3 is built from 15 residues. V shed 1 base and J 7 bases; nucleotides not matched to a gene: 4.

The table lists this clonotype with a few counts. The chain recombines TRBV18 with TRBJ2-7; D unresolved. The ends were cut back, 5 bases at V and 2 bases at J, with 7 bases in the middle. This CDR3 is 12 amino acids long. Germline CDR1 KGHSH, CDR2 LQKENI. DNA for the CDR3: TGTGCCAGCTCAGCGGACCCCTACGAGCAGTACTTC. It codes for CASSADPYEQYF.

Many counts were recorded for this clonotype. The V call is TRBV10-3, the J call TRBJ2-1, with 7 bases identical to TRBD2. The CDR3 is 14 amino acids. Trimming removed 7 bases from V and 9 bases from J; junction bases left unmatched: 12. CDR1 and CDR2 (germline): ENHRY, SYGVKD. This CDR3 is CAITRDGGSGEQFF. The CDR3 coding sequence is TGTGCCATCACGAGGGACGGCGGGAGTGGTGAGCAGTTCTTC.

The chain has TRBV5-1 and TRBJ2-5; the D gene could be TRBD1 or TRBD2 (6 bases each). Trimming took off 4 bases at V and 5 bases at J, with 12 bases between the two ends. This CDR3 spans 13 amino acids. From germline, CDR1 is SGHRS and CDR2 YFSETQ. CDR3: CASSAGGAETQYF. For the CDR3, the DNA is TGCGCCAGCAGCGCCGGGGGCGCGGAGACCCAGTACTTC.

The rearrangement uses TRBV9 and TRBJ1-2; no reliable D call. The germline V gene encodes CDR1 SGDLS and CDR2 YYNGEE. The CDR3 has 13 amino acids. Trimming pared 0 bases from V and 8 bases from J, leaving 11 bases between. The CDR3 is CASSVEGFDGYTF. In nucleotides, the CDR3 is TGTGCCAGCAGCGTAGAAGGGTTTGACGGCTACACCTTC.

This clonotype was recorded at least ten times. The V and J genes are TRBV7-9 and TRBJ2-1; perhaps TRBD2 as D (5 bases). V shed 5 bases and J shed 7 bases, with 18 bases lying between them. The CDR3 is 15 residues long. Germline CDR1 SEHNR, CDR2 FQNEAQ (reference sequence). CDR3 coding DNA: TGTGCCAGCAGCACAATCCCCGCTAGCCAGAATGAGCAGTTCTTC. This codes for CASSTIPASQNEQFF.

In this sample, this clonotype turned up many times. The chain uses TRBV7-6 and TRBJ2-1; a possible D gene is TRBD1 (5 bases). CDR1 is SGHVS and CDR2 is FNYEAQ in the germline V gene. The CDR3 loop spans 14 amino acids. The V gene lost 1 base and the J gene lost 8 bases, with 12 bases spanning the gap. For the CDR3, the DNA is TGTGCCAGCAGCTTAGTGGGGCTGCAGGATGAGCAGTTCTTC. As protein: CASSLVGLQDEQFF.

There are many counts of this clonotype. The chain combines TRBV12-3 or TRBV12-4 with TRBJ2-1; 10 nucleotides agree with TRBD1. The J segment lost 15 bases and the V segment lost 5 bases, leaving 10 bases of the junction unmatched. CDR3 length: 13 amino acids. The CDR3 loop is CASSLGQGGARFF. DNA of the CDR3: TGTGCCAGCAGTCTTGGACAGGGGGGTGCCCGGTTCTTC.

Only a few counts were recorded for this clonotype. The chain couples TRBV9 to TRBJ2-1; tentatively, D is TRBD2 (6 bases). The germline V gene has CDR1 SGDLS and CDR2 YYNGEE. Trimming left V 1 base short and J 5 bases short, with 16 bases between. The CDR3 runs to 16 residues. The CDR3, as DNA: TGTGCCAGCAGCGTAACTGGACTGTCGGGAGACAATGAGCAGTTCTTC. As protein: CASSVTGLSGDNEQFF.

Ten or more counts support this clonotype. The gene calls are TRBV6-2 or TRBV6-3 and TRBJ1-5, with TRBD1 as a possible D gene (5 bases). Germline assignment: CDR1 MNHEY and CDR2 SVGEGT. The CDR3 loop spans 20 amino acids. V gave up 6 bases and J gave up 3 bases, with 30 bases separating them. The CDR3 protein is CASSGQLETRDLIDNQPQHF. As DNA, the CDR3 is TGTGCCAGCAGCGGACAATTAGAGACAAGGGACCTTATAGACAATCAGCCCCAGCATTTT.